The 20 T cell receptor beta chains in this list originate from one sample, sequenced in a study of T cells in Graves' hyperthyroidism and ophthalmopathy. RNA transcripts gave rise to amplified TCR beta CDR3 regions. Using the HTBI primer set, a first-round RT-PCR was run on the TCR CDR3. Using its own MiXCR run on the multiplex PCR reads, TCRdb lists one record per CDR3 protein. The sample has about 540,000 distinct CDR3 sequences; 40% to 55% are singletons. The sample comprised peripheral blood or thyroid tissue (not recorded which). These receptors came from a woman under 30 with Graves' hyperthyroidism.

In this sample, this clonotype turned up a few times. The chain couples TRBV5-1 to TRBJ2-7; 12 positions match TRBD1. This CDR3 region has 14 residues. The V segment lost 2 bases and the J segment 5 bases; nucleotides outside the gene matches: 2. In germline, CDR1 is SGHRS, CDR2 YFSETQ. Written as DNA, the CDR3 is TGCGCCAGCAGCTTCGGGACAGGGGGCCACGAGCAGTACTTC. This encodes CASSFGTGGHEQYF.

This sequence joins TRBV6-2 or TRBV6-3 and TRBJ1-4, with a possible D match to TRBD1 (6 bases). The CDR3 spans 18 residues. The germline V gene has CDR1 MNHEY and CDR2 SVGEGT. V gave up 1 base and J gave up 4 bases, with 19 bases separating them. The CDR3 bases are TGTGCCAGCAGTTACTGGGGGTTCTACAGGGCCCATAATGAAAAACTGTTTTTT. Translating gives CASSYWGFYRAHNEKLFF.

This chain links TRBV29-1 with TRBJ2-7; 10 bases are a match to TRBD2. Germline V gene lookup returns CDR1 SQVTM and CDR2 ANQGSEA. V dropped 4 bases and J dropped 1; count of bases not matched to a gene: 7. This CDR3 has 15 amino acids. DNA for the CDR3: TGCAGCGTTGCCCCTGGACTAGCGGCTTCCTACGAGCAGTACTTC. Translating it yields CSVAPGLAASYEQYF.

This clonotype was recorded many times. The chain recombines TRBV14 with TRBJ1-1; the D gene is possibly TRBD1 (5 bases). The CDR3 has 13 residues. The germline V gene encodes CDR1 SGHDN and CDR2 FVKESK. The V end lost 4 bases, the J end lost 7 bases, and 13 bases lay between the germline ends. This chain's CDR3 is CASSLPEDIEAFF. The CDR3 DNA reads TGTGCCAGCAGCCTCCCGGAGGACATTGAAGCTTTCTTT.

Concerning this clonotype itself: The CDR3 does not end in the conserved phenylalanine or tryptophan, so this is likely a read error. The rearrangement uses TRBV7-7 and TRBJ2-5, with 8 positions matching TRBD1. Germline values: CDR1 SSHAT, CDR2 FNYEAQ (reference sequence). The trim removed 0 bases at V and 4 bases at J, leaving 4 bases unmatched. The CDR3 sequence is 15 residues long. The CDR3 here is CASSLAGQGGETQYL. CDR3 bases: TGTGCCAGCAGCTTAGCCGGACAGGGCGGAGAGACCCAGTACCTC.

The J gene is TRBJ1-6, the V gene TRBV2, with D uncertain. With 3 bases removed from V and 13 bases from J, the gap between germline ends came to 10 bases. In germline, CDR1 is SNHLY, CDR2 FYNNEI. The CDR3 is made up of 12 amino acids. CDR3 nucleotide sequence: TGTGCCAGCAGTGATGAGGGAGATCCCCTCCACTTT. Translation: CASSDEGDPLHF.

This clonotype has a handful of counts. The genes are TRBV11-2 and TRBJ1-5; D gene unclear. CDR1 and CDR2 from the germline V gene are SGHAT and FQNNGV. The CDR3 has 12 amino acids. Trimming pared 0 bases from V and 13 bases from J, leaving 10 bases between. CDR3 protein: CASSLELGVQHF. CDR3 DNA sequence: TGTGCCAGCAGCTTAGAACTCGGGGTACAGCATTTT.

The rearrangement uses TRBV11-1 and TRBJ1-1, with TRBD1 matching 7 bases. The CDR3 is 13 residues long. Germline trimming cut 3 bases from V and 7 bases from J; bases unmatched to any gene: 5. Germline V gives CDR1 SGHAT, CDR2 FQDESV (reference sequence). Here the CDR3 reads CASSFTGAVEAFF. CDR3 in DNA: TGTGCCAGCAGCTTTACAGGGGCGGTTGAAGCTTTCTTT.

This clonotype appeared a few times. The J gene is TRBJ2-2, the V gene TRBV4-1; unclear D gene. This CDR3 is built from 13 residues. V was trimmed by 0 bases and J by 7 bases, leaving 6 bases between them. The germline V gene encodes CDR1 MGHRA and CDR2 YSYEKL. Here the CDR3 DNA reads TGCGCCAGCAGCCAAGATCGTAGCGGGGAGCTGTTTTTT. This sequence encodes CASSQDRSGELFF.

The table lists this clonotype with a few counts. This chain connects TRBV7-9 to TRBJ2-2, with D perhaps TRBD2 (5 bases). Germline CDR1 and CDR2: SEHNR and FQNEAQ (reference sequence). V shed 5 bases and J shed 6 bases, with 13 bases lying between them. This CDR3 has 14 residues. CDR3: CASSLGSRAGELFF. DNA for the CDR3: TGTGCCAGCAGCCTGGGGTCGAGGGCCGGGGAGCTGTTTTTT.

The J gene is TRBJ2-2, the V gene TRBV7-9; D is ambiguous. The CDR3 totals 14 residues. Trimming removed 1 base from V and 5 bases from J, with 8 bases in between. Germline-derived CDR1 and CDR2 are SEHNR and FQNEAQ (reference sequence). The CDR3 bases are TGTGCCAGCAGCTTAGTTCCCCAGACCGGGGAGCTGTTTTTT. It specifies CASSLVPQTGELFF.

This rearrangement joins TRBV6-1 to TRBJ1-5, with a possible D match to TRBD1 (5 bases). Trimming removed 5 bases from V and 3 bases from J, with 14 bases in between. Germline V gives CDR1 MNHNS, CDR2 SASEGT. The CDR3 has 15 amino acids. The DNA for the CDR3 is TGTGCCAGCAGTCCGGGAGACAGAAACAATCAGCCCCAGCATTTT. Translated, it gives CASSPGDRNNQPQHF.

On this clonotype itself: A junction end diverges from the germline sequence, so it may reflect a read error. This sequence joins TRBV7-6 and TRBJ2-5; 8 bases align to TRBD1. The last part of the DNA fits TRBJ2-7 better; the J call may be wrong. The germline gives CDR1 SGHVS, CDR2 FNYEAQ. This CDR3 is built from 12 residues. The CDR3 coding sequence is TGCGCCAGCAGCCGGGGACAGGCCGAGCAGTACTTC. It yields the protein CASSRGQAEQYF.

This clonotype has more than one count but fewer than ten. This chain joins TRBV29-1 and TRBJ2-5; 8 bases are shared with TRBD2. The trim removed 8 bases at V and 3 bases at J, leaving 8 bases unmatched. CDR1 is SQVTM, CDR2 ANQGSEA, per germline. The CDR3 is 13 amino acids. DNA of the CDR3: TGCAGCCATCCGGGAGGGATCGAAGAGACCCAGTACTTC. Protein product: CSHPGGIEETQYF.

This clonotype was counted only a few times. The genes are TRBV7-9 and TRBJ1-1, with unresolved D. The V end lost 1 base, the J end lost 0 bases, and 9 bases lay between the germline ends. Germline V CDR1 and CDR2: SEHNR, FQNEAQ (reference sequence). The CDR3 covers 15 residues. The CDR3 DNA reads as TGTGCCAGCAGCTTAGGGATGGAGATGAACACTGAAGCTTTCTTT. Translation gives CASSLGMEMNTEAFF.

With regard to this clonotype: A junction end diverges from the germline sequence, so it may reflect a read error. The rearrangement uses TRBV20-1 and TRBJ1-4, with D uncertain. CDR1 and CDR2 (germline): DFQATT, SNEGSKA (reference sequence). The CDR3 extends over 11 amino acids. The CDR3 region has the DNA TGCAGTTCAGCGATTGATGAAGAACTGTTTTTT. This encodes CSSAIDEELFF.

The V call is TRBV6-1, the J call TRBJ2-6, with 7 bases fitting TRBD1. The CDR3 covers 14 residues. CDR1 is MNHNS and CDR2 is SASEGT in the germline V gene. V trimming: 9 bases; J trimming: 2 bases; junction bases outside the gene matches: 4. CDR3 nucleotides: TGTGCCAGTGGGACAGCTACTGGGGCCAACGTCCTGACTTTC. Translation gives CASGTATGANVLTF.

This clonotype has just a few counts. The chain uses TRBV19 and TRBJ1-2; D not resolved. V was shortened by 9 bases and J by 5 bases, with 22 bases between the two germline ends. Germline V gene data show CDR1 as LNHDA and CDR2 as SQIVND (reference sequence). This CDR3 is 15 amino acids long. CDR3 sequence reads: CASGPAVKLRYGYTF. CDR3 nucleotide sequence: TGTGCCAGCGGACCGGCGGTCAAATTGAGATATGGCTACACCTTC.

This clonotype was seen more than once but under ten times. V gene TRBV7-9 combines with J gene TRBJ2-7, with 8 bases fitting TRBD2. The length of the CDR3 is 15 residues. Germline loops: CDR1 SEHNR, CDR2 FQNEAQ (reference sequence). Trimming at V came to 1 base and at J to 0 bases, leaving 2 bases not matched to a gene. The CDR3 loop is CASSLGLAFSYEQYF. In nucleotides, the CDR3 is TGTGCCAGCAGCTTAGGACTAGCGTTCTCCTACGAGCAGTACTTC.

The chain couples TRBV25-1 to TRBJ1-4; 9 nucleotides match TRBD1. CDR1 is MGHDK and CDR2 is SYGVNS in the germline V gene. This CDR3 comprises 15 residues. Unmatched junction bases numbered 9, after V lost 5 bases and J lost 8 bases. CDR3 bases: TGTGCCAGCAGTTCCCCGGGACAGGGTTGGGAAAAACTGTTTTTT. This gives the protein CASSSPGQGWEKLFF.